The rows below give T cell receptor beta chains drawn from one sample of a study of beta chain features in type 1 diabetes. TCRdb's copy holds only in-frame clones and misses some; the assay was immunoSEQ multiplex PCR. The sample has about 13,000 clones, 46% seen once. The source material was stem cell memory CD4+ T cells from blood. All receptors derive from a young man in good health. Both conserved end residues are part of each CDR3. D genes are given only for firm matches. The size entry is marked missing in some rows and otherwise reads once, few, many or a size class.

>NA|TRBJ1-1|NA|TRBV29-1
CSVDVQNTEAFF
TGCAGCGTTGATGTACAGAACACTGAAGCTTTCTTT
>TRBD2|TRBJ2-3|few|TRBV5-1
CASSTRGGADTDTQYF
TGCGCCAGCAGCACTCGGGGAGGGGCTGACACAGATACGCAGTATTTT
>TRBD1|TRBJ2-7|few|TRBV4-2
CASSQADRDDNEQYF
TGTGCCAGCAGCCAAGCTGACAGGGATGACAACGAGCAGTACTTC
>TRBD1|TRBJ2-5|NA|TRBV5-1
CASSTQGQEQETQYF
TGCGCCAGCAGCACCCAGGGACAGGAACAAGAGACCCAGTACTTC
>TRBD1|TRBJ1-4|once|TRBV7-9
CASSPRQGTNEKLFF
TGTGCCAGCAGCCCCCGACAGGGAACTAATGAAAAACTGTTTTTT
>TRBD1|TRBJ1-1|few|TRBV5-1
CASGFEGAAEAFF
TGCGCCAGCGGCTTTGAGGGGGCGGCTGAAGCTTTCTTT
>TRBD1|TRBJ2-3|NA|TRBV7-2
CASNYDRGFSTDTQYF
TGTGCCAGCAATTATGACAGGGGGTTTAGCACAGATACGCAGTATTTT
>TRBD1|TRBJ2-1|NA|TRBV19
CASSIGQASAHEQFF
TGTGCCAGTAGTATTGGACAGGCTTCCGCTCATGAGCAGTTCTTC
>TRBD1|TRBJ1-5|NA|TRBV7-3
CASSLTGGNQPQHF
TGTGCCAGCAGCCTAACAGGGGGCAATCAGCCCCAGCATTTT
>NA|TRBJ2-5|NA|TRBV30
CAWNLGGGETQYF
TGTGCCTGGAATTTGGGGGGAGGAGAGACCCAGTACTTC
>NA|TRBJ2-3|few|TRBV30
CAWISEAASTDTQYF
TGTGCCTGGATCTCGGAGGCAGCTAGCACAGATACGCAGTATTTT